These 29 T cell receptor beta chains were all obtained from the same sample, sequenced in a study of blood T cell repertoires in COVID-19. Here immunoSEQ multiplex PCR was the method, and the copy in TCRdb shows in-frame clones only, minus some. Here the sample spans roughly 50,000 clones, around four fifths being singletons. The material sequenced was peripheral blood. These receptors were collected from an elderly woman with acute or convalescent COVID-19.

This sequence joins TRBV6-5 and TRBJ1-2; 7 bases align to TRBD1. The CDR3 is 13 amino acids. Germline V gene data show CDR1 as MNHEY and CDR2 as SVGAGI. V shed 6 bases and J 2 bases; nucleotides not matched to a gene: 3. The CDR3 here is CASRLTGNYGYTF. The CDR3 DNA follows: TGTGCCAGCAGATTGACAGGGAACTATGGCTACACCTTC.

This chain uses TRBV20-1 with TRBJ1-2; D is unresolved. CDR1 DFQATT and CDR2 SNEGSKA come from the germline V gene (reference sequence). V lost 3 bases to trimming and J lost 7 bases, with 9 bases between them. The CDR3 runs to 11 residues. The CDR3 region has the DNA TGCAGTGCTAGGTCGGGAAGTGGCTACACCTTC. This sequence encodes CSARSGSGYTF.

Only one count was recorded for this clone. This rearrangement joins TRBV5-6 to TRBJ1-1; no clear D. Germline CDR1 reads SGHDT; CDR2 reads YYEEEE. CDR3 size: 16 residues. Trimming cost V 0 bases and J 1 base, with 13 bases left between them. The CDR3 coding sequence is TGTGCCAGCAGCTTGGGCGGCCTGTTGGGGAACACTGAAGCTTTCTTT. Protein product: CASSLGGLLGNTEAFF. Combining the CDR3 with reference TRBV5-6 and TRBJ1-1 gives the whole variable domain DAGVTQSPTHLIKTRGQQVTLRCSPKSGHDTVSWYQQALGQGPQFIFQYYEEEERQRGNFPDRFSGHQFPNYSSELNVNALLLGDSALYLCASSLGGLLGNTEAFFGQGTRLTVV.

V usage is TRBV5-1 and J usage is TRBJ1-4, with 9 bases fitting TRBD1. V lost 3 bases to trimming and J lost 5 bases; unmatched junction nucleotides: 5. CDR3 length: 15 residues. In germline, CDR1 is SGHRS, CDR2 YFSETQ. Here the CDR3 DNA reads TGCGCCAGCAGCTCTGGGACAGGGCGGAATGAAAAACTGTTTTTT. This encodes CASSSGTGRNEKLFF. Full variable domain (remainder filled in from reference TRBV5-1 and TRBJ1-4): KAGVTQTPRYLIKTRGQQVTLSCSPISGHRSVSWYQQTPGQGLQFLFEYFSETQRNKGNFPGRFSGRQFSNSRSEMNVSTLELGDSALYLCASSSGTGRNEKLFFGSGTQLSVL.

The chain uses TRBV25-1 and TRBJ2-2, with D perhaps TRBD2 (5 bases). Per germline, CDR1 MGHDK and CDR2 SYGVNS. Trimming took off 9 bases at V and 6 bases at J, with 14 bases between the two ends. The CDR3 has 13 amino acids. CDR3 in amino acids: CASTGAAPGELFF. The DNA for the CDR3 is TGTGCCAGTACCGGAGCGGCGCCCGGGGAGCTGTTTTTT.

The rearrangement joins TRBV30 to TRBJ1-1, with TRBD1 matching over 9 bases. The V and J ends lost 8 bases and 0 bases, in that order; junction bases with no gene match: 10. Germline CDR1 reads GTSNPN; CDR2 reads SVGIG (reference sequence). This CDR3 comprises 15 residues. DNA of the CDR3: TGTGCCCTTTATACGGACAGGGGAATGAACACTGAAGCTTTCTTT. Protein product: CALYTDRGMNTEAFF. Complete variable domain (other parts from reference TRBV30 and TRBJ1-1): SQTIHQWPATLVQPVGSPLSLECTVEGTSNPNLYWYRQAAGRGLQLLFYSVGIGQISSEVPQNLSASRPQDRQFILSSKKLLLSDSGFYLCALYTDRGMNTEAFFGQGTRLTVV.

The rearrangement uses TRBV11-3 and TRBJ1-2, with 8 bases identical to TRBD1. Unmatched junction bases numbered 6, after V lost 5 bases and J lost 4 bases. Germline V gives CDR1 SGHNT, CDR2 YENEEA. CDR3 length: 14 residues. CDR3 sequence reads: CASSPKQGGYGYTF. The CDR3 DNA reads TGTGCCAGCAGCCCAAAACAGGGGGGCTATGGCTACACCTTC.

V usage is TRBV12-3 or TRBV12-4 and J usage is TRBJ2-1; D perhaps matches TRBD2 (6 bases). This CDR3 spans 11 amino acids. The germline V and J ends were trimmed by 8 bases and 13 bases, with 15 bases remaining between them. In DNA form, the CDR3 reads TGTGCCAGCGCGGAAGGGCGGGGTCAGTTCTTC. It is translated as CASAEGRGQFF.

This clone was picked up one time. V usage is TRBV5-1 and J usage is TRBJ2-7; a possible D gene is TRBD1 (5 bases). The CDR3 has 15 residues. Trimming removed 4 bases at V and 3 bases at J, with 17 bases between. From germline, CDR1 is SGHRS and CDR2 YFSETQ. The CDR3 sequence is CASSLALGQGYEQYF. CDR3 DNA: TGCGCCAGCAGCCTGGCCCTGGGGCAGGGCTACGAGCAGTACTTC.

The gene calls are TRBV30 and TRBJ2-7; tentatively, D is TRBD2 (5 bases). Germline values: CDR1 GTSNPN, CDR2 SVGIG (reference sequence). CDR3 size: 15 residues. The V and J ends lost 3 bases and 4 bases respectively, with 19 bases between them. Here the CDR3 reads CAWSYGLPREYEQYF. The CDR3 coding sequence is TGTGCCTGGAGCTATGGACTGCCGAGGGAGTACGAGCAGTACTTC.

There are a few counts of this clone. The V gene is TRBV11-3, the J gene TRBJ2-1; D is undetermined. The length of the CDR3 is 11 residues. Trimming took off 6 bases at V and 8 bases at J, with 8 bases between the two ends. CDR1 and CDR2 from the germline V gene are SGHNT and YENEEA. Here the CDR3 reads CASRTTDEQFF. The CDR3 DNA is TGTGCCAGCAGGACAACGGATGAGCAGTTCTTC. Supplemented by reference TRBV11-3 and TRBJ2-1, the full variable domain reads EAGVVQSPRYKIIEKKQPVAFWCNPISGHNTLYWYLQNLGQGPELLIRYENEEAVDDSQLPKDRFSAERLKGVDSTLKIQPAELGDSAVYLCASRTTDEQFFGPGTRLTVL.

The chain combines TRBV5-1 with TRBJ2-3; 7 positions match TRBD2. The J segment lost 0 bases and the V segment lost 3 bases, leaving 4 bases of the junction unmatched. This CDR3 has 15 amino acids. Germline V gene data show CDR1 as SGHRS and CDR2 as YFSETQ. The CDR3 region has the DNA TGCGCCAGCAGCTCCCTTAGCGGGAGCACAGATACGCAGTATTTT. Translated, it gives CASSSLSGSTDTQYF.

This clone was seen a single time. The chain links TRBV6-2 or TRBV6-3 to TRBJ1-2; perhaps TRBD1 as D (5 bases). Germline V gene data show CDR1 as MNHEY and CDR2 as SVGEGT. This CDR3 has 20 amino acids. The V end was cut by 1 base, the J end by 5 bases, with 29 bases between. The CDR3 DNA sequence: TGTGCCAGCAGTTACTTGGTCAGACTTTTGGAGGGGCTGGGAAGTTATGGCTACACCTTC. It encodes CASSYLVRLLEGLGSYGYTF.

CDR3 sequence reads: CAWSVLRQPISGNTIYF. CDR3 coding DNA: TGTGCCTGGAGTGTACTGCGGCAGCCAATCTCTGGAAACACCATATATTTT. This chain links TRBV30 with TRBJ1-3; D unresolved. CDR3 length equals 17 residues. V lost 0 bases, J lost 0 bases, and 15 bases lay in between. In germline, CDR1 is GTSNPN, CDR2 SVGIG (reference sequence). The variable domain in full, with the rest retrieved from reference TRBV30 and TRBJ1-3, is SQTIHQWPATLVQPVGSPLSLECTVEGTSNPNLYWYRQAAGRGLQLLFYSVGIGQISSEVPQNLSASRPQDRQFILSSKKLLLSDSGFYLCAWSVLRQPISGNTIYFGEGSWLTVV.

This chain connects TRBV7-6 to TRBJ1-3; possible D gene TRBD1, 5 bases. The V end was cut by 1 base, the J end by 0 bases, with 10 bases between. The CDR3 consists of 16 residues. CDR1 and CDR2 from the germline V gene are SGHVS and FNYEAQ. The chain's CDR3 is CASSLGGASSGNTIYF. For the CDR3, the DNA is TGTGCCAGCAGCTTAGGTGGGGCCTCCTCTGGAAACACCATATATTTT.

The chain links TRBV19 to TRBJ2-7, with TRBD2 matching over 10 bases. From germline, CDR1 is LNHDA and CDR2 SQIVND (reference sequence). This CDR3 comprises 15 residues. The V gene end was trimmed by 6 bases and the J gene end by 6 bases; junction bases not matched to a gene: 11. The CDR3 DNA follows: TGTGCCAGTAGGGAGCTAAGCGGGGGGGCGAGCGAGCAGTACTTC. Residues: CASRELSGGASEQYF.

This clone was detected once. The V and J genes are TRBV12-5 and TRBJ1-2; 8 bases map to TRBD1. Germline trimming cut 1 base from V and 6 bases from J; bases unmatched to any gene: 7. The CDR3 length is 15 residues. The germline V gene encodes CDR1 LGHNT and CDR2 FRNRAP. CDR3: CASGLDLQGADGYTF. The CDR3 bases are TGTGCTAGTGGTTTGGATCTTCAGGGGGCGGATGGCTACACCTTC.

The CDR3 region is CASSYEGRGNQPQHF. As DNA, the CDR3 is TGTGCCAGCAGTTACGAGGGTAGGGGCAATCAGCCCCAGCATTTT. The chain combines TRBV6-2 or TRBV6-3 with TRBJ1-5; D gene ambiguous. Deletions cut 2 bases from V and 2 bases from J, with 10 bases between. Germline-derived CDR1 and CDR2 are MNHEY and SVGEGT. The CDR3 is 15 residues long.

In nucleotides, the CDR3 is TGTGCCAGCACTGCCAGGGGTGGCGAGCAGTACTTC. This codes for CASTARGGEQYF. This chain uses TRBV6-5 with TRBJ2-7, with D perhaps TRBD1 (6 bases). The germline V gene encodes CDR1 MNHEY and CDR2 SVGAGI. Between the trimmed V and J ends, which lost 7 bases and 6 bases, there was a span of 13 bases. The CDR3 covers 12 residues.

This clone appeared once. The chain carries TRBV11-2 and TRBJ1-6, with D tentatively TRBD1 (6 bases). Trimming took 6 bases from V and 5 from J, leaving 14 bases between them. The length of the CDR3 is 15 residues. Germline assignment: CDR1 SGHAT and CDR2 FQNNGV. The CDR3 DNA reads as TGTGCCAGCAGTCTGGCAGGGGTCGATAATTCACCCCTCCACTTT. The encoded protein is CASSLAGVDNSPLHF. The full variable domain, with the rest looked up from reference TRBV11-2 and TRBJ1-6, is EAGVAQSPRYKIIEKRQSVAFWCNPISGHATLYWYQQILGQGPKLLIQFQNNGVVDDSQLPKDRFSAERLKGVDSTLKIQPAKLEDSAVYLCASSLAGVDNSPLHFGNGTRLTVT.

The rearrangement uses TRBV6-9 and TRBJ2-7, with 9 bases matching TRBD1. CDR1 and CDR2 from the germline V gene are MNHGY and SVAAGI. The trim removed 2 bases at V and 3 bases at J, leaving 5 bases unmatched. The CDR3 totals 15 residues. CDR3 in amino acids: CASSYMGQGIYEQYF. CDR3 sequence (DNA): TGTGCCAGCAGTTATATGGGACAGGGAATCTACGAGCAGTACTTC.

The gene calls are TRBV20-1 and TRBJ2-1; D not resolved. Trimming left V 3 bases short and J 6 bases short, with 12 bases between. The germline V gene has CDR1 DFQATT and CDR2 SNEGSKA (reference sequence). CDR3 size: 13 residues. This CDR3 reads CSASGQVINEQFF. CDR3 bases: TGCAGTGCTAGTGGGCAGGTGATCAATGAGCAGTTCTTC.

This clone turned up a few times. The chain joins TRBV5-8 to TRBJ2-1; 12 bases are a match to TRBD1. J gave up 7 bases and V 4 bases, and 6 bases lay outside the gene matches. This CDR3 region has 15 residues. Germline loops: CDR1 SGHTS, CDR2 YDEGEE. The CDR3 loop is CASSAPGQGANEQFF. DNA for the CDR3: TGTGCCAGCAGCGCACCGGGACAGGGGGCGAATGAGCAGTTCTTC.

The chain is built from TRBV9 and TRBJ1-4, with 9 bases that match TRBD1. Germline V gene lookup returns CDR1 SGDLS and CDR2 YYNGEE. The J segment lost 8 bases and the V segment lost 4 bases, leaving 6 bases of the junction unmatched. The length of the CDR3 is 14 residues. CDR3: CASSPRTGEEKLFF. The CDR3 nucleotides read TGTGCCAGCAGCCCCCGGACAGGGGAGGAAAAACTGTTTTTT.

The V and J genes are TRBV12-3 or TRBV12-4 and TRBJ2-1; possibly TRBD1 for D (6 bases). The CDR3 length is 12 residues. V lost 4 bases, J lost 8 bases, and 9 bases lay in between. Written as DNA, the CDR3 is TGTGCCAGCAGTTGGGGGCCCGATGAGCAGTTCTTC. Its protein is CASSWGPDEQFF.

The rearrangement joins TRBV7-2 to TRBJ1-4; D is perhaps TRBD1 (5 bases). Germline V gene sequence: CDR1 SGHTA, CDR2 FQGNSA. Trimming left V 4 bases short and J 1 base short, with 10 bases between. The CDR3 runs to 15 residues. DNA of the CDR3: TGTGCCAGCAGCTCCCGGGGGGGAACTAATGAAAAACTGTTTTTT. Translating it yields CASSSRGGTNEKLFF.

The rearrangement links TRBV6-5 to TRBJ1-5, with 11 bases matching TRBD1. Looked up from germline, CDR1 is MNHEY and CDR2 is SVGAGI. V shed 8 bases, J shed 7 bases, and the junction held 10 bases outside the gene matches. The CDR3 is 15 amino acids. CDR3 DNA: TGTGCCAGCCGAGTGGGACAGGGGGTAGGGCAGCCCCAGCATTTT. It yields the protein CASRVGQGVGQPQHF.

The rearrangement uses TRBV30 and TRBJ1-1; no definite D call. Trimming shortened V by 2 bases and J by 4 bases, and 14 bases separated the two germline ends. This CDR3 region has 14 residues. Germline lookup yields CDR1 GTSNPN and CDR2 SVGIG (reference sequence). The CDR3 sequence: CAWSSGSQGTEAFF. DNA of the CDR3: TGTGCCTGGAGTTCCGGGAGTCAAGGCACTGAAGCTTTCTTT.

The V gene is TRBV6-6, the J gene TRBJ1-2; no reliable D call. The ends were cut back, 2 bases at V and 8 bases at J, with 9 bases in the middle. This CDR3 region has 12 residues. Germline V gene sequence: CDR1 MNHNY, CDR2 SVGAGI (reference sequence). The CDR3 protein is CASSYEGFGYTF. CDR3 bases: TGTGCCAGCAGTTACGAGGGATTCGGCTACACCTTC.